This T cell receptor beta chain was recovered during a study of blood T cell repertoires in COVID-19. Study-wide context: Samples taken during acute and convalescent COVID-19 were collected in the United States, Italy and Spain. PBMCs, B-cell-depleted T cells, or T cells were the source of the cDNA or gDNA that made up the material.

The authors' processing: The assay estimated nucleated cells by amplifying reference gene primers. Profiling relied on immunoSEQ multiplex PCR, and the TCRdb table lists in-frame clones only, not all of them. The V and J calls and clone size are taken from that table; D and trimming were inferred from the DNA. The repertoire holds 150,000 to 200,000 clones, with around 85% as singletons. The CDR3 sequence is 16 residues long. The germline V gene has CDR1 MNHEY and CDR2 SVGAGI. V trimming: 0 bases; J trimming: 2 bases; junction bases outside the gene matches: 6. The rearrangement joins TRBV6-5 to TRBJ2-7, with 8 bases identical to TRBD1. The sequencing sample was made of peripheral blood. This TCR was recovered from a man between 60 and 75 years old with acute or convalescent COVID-19. Here the CDR3 DNA reads TGTGCCAGCAGTTACTCGACTGGGACAGGAACCTACGAGCAGTACTTC. Translation gives CASSYSTGTGTYEQYF.